One sample yielded the 24 T cell receptor beta chains listed below, sequenced in a study of cytomegalovirus exposure and HLA in healthy donors. Data came from immunoSEQ multiplex PCR; TCRdb stores just in-frame clones and leaves some out. The profile shows about 160,000 clones, nearly 90% of them singletons. Sequenced: PBMCs. These receptors were taken from a woman aged 18-29 years in good health and CMV-seropositive.

This rearrangement joins TRBV20-1 to TRBJ1-3; no reliable D call. V shed 3 bases and J shed 4 bases, with 4 bases lying between them. The CDR3 has 11 residues. The germline V gene encodes CDR1 DFQATT and CDR2 SNEGSKA (reference sequence). CDR3 region: CSASQGNTIYF. For the CDR3, the DNA is TGCAGTGCTAGTCAAGGAAACACCATATATTTT.

The J gene is TRBJ2-5, the V gene TRBV30; D remains ambiguous. There are 14 residues in the CDR3. The germline V gene encodes CDR1 GTSNPN and CDR2 SVGIG (reference sequence). V lost 0 bases, J lost 5 bases, and 13 bases lay in between. The CDR3 sequence: CAWSVSVGWETQYF. CDR3 sequence (DNA): TGTGCCTGGAGTGTGAGTGTCGGTTGGGAGACCCAGTACTTC.

The chain has TRBV27 and TRBJ1-5, with D perhaps TRBD1 (5 bases). CDR3 length: 15 residues. Germline V gene lookup returns CDR1 MNHEY and CDR2 SMNVEV (reference sequence). V was cut by 3 bases and J by 4 bases, with 13 bases left in between. The CDR3 is CASSFRGISNQPQHF. CDR3 DNA: TGTGCCAGCAGTTTTCGGGGGATTTCAAATCAGCCCCAGCATTTT.

A word on this clone: At one end the junction does not follow the germline gene, possibly because of a read error. J is TRBJ2-1 and V is TRBV4-3; TRBD2 aligns across 14 bases. CDR1 is LGHNA, CDR2 YSLEER, per germline. The CDR3 loop spans 16 amino acids. CDR3 sequence: CASSLGLAGDYNEQLF. DNA for the CDR3: TGCGCCAGCAGCCTGGGACTAGCGGGGGACTACAATGAGCAGCTCTTC.

The chain employs TRBV18 and TRBJ2-1, with D possibly being TRBD2 (5 bases). The ends were cut back, 0 bases at V and 1 base at J, with 7 bases in the middle. The germline V gene has CDR1 KGHSH and CDR2 LQKENI. CDR3 length equals 15 residues. CDR3 region: CASSPPLASYNEQFF. The CDR3 DNA sequence: TGTGCCAGCTCACCACCCCTAGCTTCCTACAATGAGCAGTTCTTC.

The J gene is TRBJ2-3, the V gene TRBV7-2; D uncertain. CDR1 and CDR2 from the germline V gene are SGHTA and FQGNSA. The length of the CDR3 is 14 residues. Between the trimmed V and J ends, which lost 5 bases and 5 bases, there was a span of 14 bases. CDR3 DNA: TGTGCCAGCAGCCCTCCTTTAGTTGGAGATACGCAGTATTTT. Translation gives CASSPPLVGDTQYF.

DNA of the CDR3: TGTGCCAGCAGACTGGGAGGATCTAACTACGAGCAGTACTTC. It specifies CASRLGGSNYEQYF. The J gene is TRBJ2-7, the V gene TRBV2, with D tentatively TRBD2 (6 bases). CDR3 size: 14 residues. Germline CDR1 is SNHLY and CDR2 is FYNNEI. V was shortened by 6 bases and J by 3 bases, with 15 bases between the two germline ends. The full variable domain, in which reference TRBV2 and TRBJ2-7 provide the parts outside the CDR3, is EPEVTQTPSHQVTQMGQEVILRCVPISNHLYFYWYRQILGQKVEFLVSFYNNEISEKSEIFDDQFSVERPDGSNFTLKIRSTKLEDSAMYFCASRLGGSNYEQYFGPGTRLTVT.

V is TRBV11-3 and J is TRBJ2-3; D is uncertain. V was trimmed by 1 base and J by 1 base, leaving 6 bases between them. This CDR3 is built from 14 residues. The germline V gene has CDR1 SGHNT and CDR2 YENEEA. CDR3 amino acids: CASSLGLGTDTQYF. CDR3 nucleotide sequence: TGTGCCAGCAGCTTAGGGCTGGGCACAGATACGCAGTATTTT.

The chain couples TRBV6-1 to TRBJ2-7; D is perhaps TRBD2 (6 bases). V shed 3 bases and J shed 1 base, with 19 bases lying between them. CDR1 and CDR2 (germline): MNHNS, SASEGT. The CDR3 runs 17 residues. CDR3 sequence reads: CASSDPGVEGMSYEQYF. The CDR3 coding sequence is TGTGCCAGCAGTGATCCCGGCGTGGAGGGAATGTCCTACGAGCAGTACTTC.

This clone was counted between two and nine times. The chain is built from TRBV10-1 and TRBJ2-7, with unresolved D. From germline, CDR1 is WNHNN and CDR2 SYGVQD (reference sequence). V was cut by 4 bases and J by 3 bases, with 13 bases left in between. The CDR3 loop spans 14 amino acids. The CDR3 here is CASSAASPNYEQYF. CDR3 nucleotide sequence: TGCGCCAGCAGTGCGGCTAGTCCCAACTACGAGCAGTACTTC.

This chain uses TRBV4-3 with TRBJ2-1; weak D call: TRBD1 (5 bases). Germline CDR1 LGHNA, CDR2 YSLEER. CDR3 length: 15 residues. V lost 4 bases and J 1 base, leaving 11 bases between the germline ends. The CDR3 protein is CASSPDMGSYNEQFF. As DNA, the CDR3 is TGCGCCAGCAGCCCGGACATGGGGTCCTACAATGAGCAGTTCTTC.

The chain uses TRBV7-9 and TRBJ1-1; 7 bases are shared with TRBD1. J lost 2 bases, V lost 1 base, and 1 base had no gene match. Germline V gene sequence: CDR1 SEHNR, CDR2 FQNEAQ (reference sequence). The CDR3 consists of 14 residues. The CDR3 here is CASSLGTGNTEAFF. As DNA, the CDR3 is TGTGCCAGCAGCTTAGGGACAGGTAACACTGAAGCTTTCTTT.

The genes are TRBV5-4 and TRBJ1-5; no reliable D call. Trimming left V 4 bases short and J 9 bases short, with 11 bases between. The CDR3 is 12 residues long. Germline-derived CDR1 and CDR2 are SGHNT and YYREEE (reference sequence). CDR3 sequence: CASSLDQSPQHF. DNA of the CDR3: TGTGCCAGCAGCCTAGATCAGTCGCCCCAGCATTTT.

The rearrangement links TRBV18 to TRBJ1-3; unclear D gene. The CDR3 contains 16 residues. The germline gives CDR1 KGHSH, CDR2 LQKENI. V gave up 7 bases and J gave up 0 bases, with 16 bases separating them. The CDR3 DNA follows: TGTGCCAGCTTCAGTCGACTTCCCAGCTCTGGAAACACCATATATTTT. This encodes CASFSRLPSSGNTIYF.

V is TRBV15 and J is TRBJ1-5, with D perhaps matching TRBD1 (5 bases). The CDR3 has 16 residues. V gave up 0 bases and J gave up 0 bases, with 9 bases separating them. Germline CDR1 LNHNV, CDR2 YYDKDF (reference sequence). The CDR3 is CATSRDRAYSNQPQHF. For the CDR3, the DNA is TGTGCCACCAGCAGAGACAGGGCTTATAGCAATCAGCCCCAGCATTTT.

This clone was observed a single time. The rearrangement links TRBV4-2 to TRBJ2-1; 15 bases align to TRBD2. CDR1 is LGHNA and CDR2 is YNFKEQ in the germline V gene. CDR3 size: 16 residues. V dropped 3 bases and J dropped 12; count of bases not matched to a gene: 9. The CDR3 spells CASSQEGLAGGWTQFF. As DNA, the CDR3 is TGTGCCAGCAGCCAGGAGGGACTAGCGGGAGGATGGACGCAGTTCTTC.

The genes are TRBV18 and TRBJ2-2, with 7 bases lining up with TRBD1. Germline assignment: CDR1 KGHSH and CDR2 LQKENI. J lost 1 base, V lost 2 bases, and 4 bases had no gene match. The CDR3 runs 16 residues. CDR3 loop: CASSPTNRGNTGELFF. The CDR3 bases are TGTGCCAGCTCACCAACTAACAGGGGGAACACCGGGGAGCTGTTTTTT.

V gene TRBV15 combines with J gene TRBJ2-7, with a weak D call TRBD1 (5 bases). The CDR3 is 12 residues long. V shed 4 bases and J shed 2 bases, with 6 bases lying between them. CDR1 is LNHNV and CDR2 is YYDKDF in the germline V gene (reference sequence). CDR3 sequence: CATSKGPYEQYF. The CDR3 DNA reads as TGTGCCACCAGCAAGGGGCCCTACGAGCAGTACTTC. The full variable domain, completed using reference TRBV15 and TRBJ2-7, is DAMVIQNPRYQVTQFGKPVTLSCSQTLNHNVMYWYQQKSSQAPKLLFHYYDKDFNNEADTPDNFQSRRPNTSFCFLDIRSPGLGDTAMYLCATSKGPYEQYFGPGTRLTVT.

V is TRBV28 and J is TRBJ2-7; 10 positions agree with TRBD1. Germline V CDR1 and CDR2: MDHEN, SYDVKM. The CDR3 is 14 amino acids. The V and J ends lost 2 bases and 2 bases, in that order; junction bases with no gene match: 0. The CDR3 reads CASSLGTGAYEQYF. CDR3 sequence (DNA): TGTGCCAGCAGTTTAGGGACAGGGGCCTACGAGCAGTACTTC.

The V and J genes are TRBV4-1 and TRBJ2-3, with D unclear. The V gene lost 0 bases and the J gene lost 4 bases, with 14 bases spanning the gap. Germline V gene sequence: CDR1 MGHRA, CDR2 YSYEKL. The CDR3 loop spans 16 amino acids. CDR3 in amino acids: CASSQDSTLEADTQYF. The CDR3 DNA is TGCGCCAGCAGCCAAGATTCGACTTTAGAGGCAGATACGCAGTATTTT.

The V gene is TRBV14, the J gene TRBJ1-3; no reliable D call. V was pared by 2 bases and J by 4 bases, with 6 bases between. CDR3 length: 13 residues. The germline gives CDR1 SGHDN, CDR2 FVKESK. This CDR3 is CASSQLGGNTIYF. CDR3 in DNA: TGTGCCAGCAGCCAACTGGGCGGAAACACCATATATTTT.

This sequence joins TRBV5-1 and TRBJ2-1; 9 bases match TRBD2. From germline, CDR1 is SGHRS and CDR2 YFSETQ. The CDR3 has 15 residues. V lost 6 bases and J lost 5; bases outside the gene matches: 9. Here the CDR3 DNA reads TGCGCCAGCAAGGTTGGAGGACTAGCGCACAATGAGCAGTTCTTC. It encodes CASKVGGLAHNEQFF. Using reference TRBV5-1 and TRBJ2-1 for the parts outside the CDR3, the full variable domain is KAGVTQTPRYLIKTRGQQVTLSCSPISGHRSVSWYQQTPGQGLQFLFEYFSETQRNKGNFPGRFSGRQFSNSRSEMNVSTLELGDSALYLCASKVGGLAHNEQFFGPGTRLTVL.

The V and J genes are TRBV7-9 and TRBJ2-1, with D perhaps matching TRBD2 (6 bases). Germline V CDR1 and CDR2: SEHNR, FQNEAQ (reference sequence). The CDR3 contains 18 residues. V lost 5 bases and J lost 1, with 21 bases in between. The CDR3: CASSPRREAHLSYNEQFF. CDR3 DNA: TGTGCCAGCAGCCCGCGGAGGGAAGCGCACCTGTCCTACAATGAGCAGTTCTTC. The full variable domain, its missing parts supplied by reference TRBV7-9 and TRBJ2-1, is DTGVSQNPRHKITKRGQNVTFRCDPISEHNRLYWYRQTLGQGPEFLTYFQNEAQLEKSRLLSDRFSAERPKGSFSTLEIQRTEQGDSAMYLCASSPRREAHLSYNEQFFGPGTRLTVL.

The V gene is TRBV7-2, the J gene TRBJ2-4; 11 nucleotides align to TRBD1. This CDR3 region has 15 residues. V trimming: 5 bases; J trimming: 8 bases; junction bases outside the gene matches: 8. CDR1 is SGHTA, CDR2 FQGNSA, per germline. Written as DNA, the CDR3 is TGTGCCAGCAGCCCGGAGGGACAGGGGGGAGACATTCAGTACTTC. Its translation: CASSPEGQGGDIQYF.